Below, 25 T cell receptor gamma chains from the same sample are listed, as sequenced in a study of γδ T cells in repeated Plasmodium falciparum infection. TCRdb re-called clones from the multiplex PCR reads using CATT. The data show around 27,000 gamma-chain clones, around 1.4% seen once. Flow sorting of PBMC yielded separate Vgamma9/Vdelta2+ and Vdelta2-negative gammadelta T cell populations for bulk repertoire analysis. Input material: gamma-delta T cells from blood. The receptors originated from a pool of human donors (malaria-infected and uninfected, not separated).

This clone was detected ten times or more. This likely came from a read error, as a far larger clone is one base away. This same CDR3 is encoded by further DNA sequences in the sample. The CDR3, as DNA: TGCGCCTTGTGGGAGGTCACGGATGAGTTGGGCAAAAAAATCAAGGTATTT. Translated: CALWEVTDELGKKIKVF. The chain recombines TRGV9 with TRGJP. TCRdb supplies no J gene; here it was assigned by aligning the nucleotide sequence to germline. The germline CDR1 and CDR2 sequences are GITISATS and ISYDGTV (reference sequence). This CDR3 comprises 17 residues.

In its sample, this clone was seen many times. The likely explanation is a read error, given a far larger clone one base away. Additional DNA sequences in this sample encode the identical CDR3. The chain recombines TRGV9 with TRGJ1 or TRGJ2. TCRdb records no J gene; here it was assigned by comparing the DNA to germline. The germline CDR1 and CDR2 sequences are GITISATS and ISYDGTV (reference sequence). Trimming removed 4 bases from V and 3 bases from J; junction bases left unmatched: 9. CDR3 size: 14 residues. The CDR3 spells CALWEVHGYYKKLF. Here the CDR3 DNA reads TGTGCCTTGTGGGAAGTGCACGGTTATTATAAGAAACTCTTT.

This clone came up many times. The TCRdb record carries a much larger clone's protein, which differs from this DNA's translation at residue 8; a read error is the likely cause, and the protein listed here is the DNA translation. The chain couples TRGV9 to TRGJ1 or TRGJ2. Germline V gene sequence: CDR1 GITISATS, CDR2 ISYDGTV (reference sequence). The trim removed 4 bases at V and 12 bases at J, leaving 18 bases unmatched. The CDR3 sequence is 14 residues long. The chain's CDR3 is CALWDQTNCGRKLF. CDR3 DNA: TGTGCCTTGTGGGACCAAACGAACTGCGGCAGGAAACTCTTT.

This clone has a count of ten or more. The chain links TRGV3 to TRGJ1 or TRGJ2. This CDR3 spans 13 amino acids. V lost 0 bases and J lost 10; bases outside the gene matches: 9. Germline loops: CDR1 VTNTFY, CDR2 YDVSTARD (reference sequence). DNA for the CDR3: TGTGCCACCTGGGACAGGCCCCGGGGAAAGAAACTCTTT. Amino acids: CATWDRPRGKKLF.

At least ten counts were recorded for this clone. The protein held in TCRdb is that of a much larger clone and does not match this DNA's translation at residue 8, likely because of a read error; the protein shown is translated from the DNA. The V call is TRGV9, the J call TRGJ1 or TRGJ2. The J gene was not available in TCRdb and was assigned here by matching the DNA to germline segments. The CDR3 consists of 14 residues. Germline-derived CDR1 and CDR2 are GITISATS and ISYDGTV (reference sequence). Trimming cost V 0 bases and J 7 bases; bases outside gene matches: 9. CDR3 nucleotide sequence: TGTGCCTTGTGGGAGGTGGAGGGTGAATATAAGAAACTCTTT. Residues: CALWEVEGEYKKLF.

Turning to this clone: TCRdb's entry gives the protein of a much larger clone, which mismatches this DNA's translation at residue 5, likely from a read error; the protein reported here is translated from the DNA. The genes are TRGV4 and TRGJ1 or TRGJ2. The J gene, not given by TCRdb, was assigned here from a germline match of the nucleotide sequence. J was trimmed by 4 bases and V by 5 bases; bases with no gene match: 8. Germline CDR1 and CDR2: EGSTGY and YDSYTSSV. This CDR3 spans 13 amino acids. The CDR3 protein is CATWVLWYYKKLF. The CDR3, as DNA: TGTGCCACCTGGGTCCTATGGTATTATAAGAAACTCTTT.

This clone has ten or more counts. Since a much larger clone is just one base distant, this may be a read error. CDR3 DNA sequence: TGTGCCACCTGGGCTTATAAGAAACTCTTT. Its translation is CATWAYKKLF. The V call is TRGV5, the J call TRGJ1 or TRGJ2. The trim removed 5 bases at V and 6 bases at J, leaving 1 base unmatched. There are 10 residues in the CDR3. The germline gives CDR1 VINAFY, CDR2 YDVSNSKD.

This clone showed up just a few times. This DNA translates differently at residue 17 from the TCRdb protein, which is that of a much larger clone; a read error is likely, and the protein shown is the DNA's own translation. The CDR3 bases are TGTGCCTTGTGGGAGGTGTATAGCCCAAGGTTGGGCAAAAAAATCAAGATATTT. Protein product: CALWEVYSPRLGKKIKIF. The chain links TRGV9 to TRGJP1. As TCRdb names no J gene, one was assigned here on the basis of a DNA match to germline. J gave up 15 bases and V 0 bases, and 25 bases lay outside the gene matches. The CDR3 contains 18 residues. Germline loops: CDR1 GITISATS, CDR2 ISYDGTV (reference sequence).

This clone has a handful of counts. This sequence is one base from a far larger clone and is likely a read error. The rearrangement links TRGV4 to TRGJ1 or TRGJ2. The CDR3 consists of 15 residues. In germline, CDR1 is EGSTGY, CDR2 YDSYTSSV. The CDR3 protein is CATWDGHFNYYKKLF. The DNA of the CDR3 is TGTGCCACCTGGGATGGCCATTTCAATTATTATAAGAAGCTCTTT.

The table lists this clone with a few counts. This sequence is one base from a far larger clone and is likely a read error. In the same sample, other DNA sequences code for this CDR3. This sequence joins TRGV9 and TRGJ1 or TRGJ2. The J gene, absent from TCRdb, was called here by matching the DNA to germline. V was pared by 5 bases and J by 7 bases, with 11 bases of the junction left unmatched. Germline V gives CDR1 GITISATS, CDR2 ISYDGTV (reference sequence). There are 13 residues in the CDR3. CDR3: CALWGTSDYKKLF. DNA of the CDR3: TGTGCCTTGTGGGGGACTTCCGACTATAAGAAACTCTTT.

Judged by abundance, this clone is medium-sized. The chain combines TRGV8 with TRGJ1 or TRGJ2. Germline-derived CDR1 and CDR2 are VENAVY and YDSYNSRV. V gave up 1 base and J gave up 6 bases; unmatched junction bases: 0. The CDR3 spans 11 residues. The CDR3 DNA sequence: TGTGCCACCTGGGATAGTTATAAGAAACTCTTT. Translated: CATWDSYKKLF.

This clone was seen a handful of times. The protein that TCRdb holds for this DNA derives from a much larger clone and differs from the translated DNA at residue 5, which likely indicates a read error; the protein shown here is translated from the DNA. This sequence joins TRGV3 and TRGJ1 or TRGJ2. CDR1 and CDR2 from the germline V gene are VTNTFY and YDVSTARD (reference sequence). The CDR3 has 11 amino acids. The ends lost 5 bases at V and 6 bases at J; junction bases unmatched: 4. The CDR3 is CATWGSYKKLF. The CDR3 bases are TGTGCCACCTGGGGCAGTTATAAGAAACTCTTT.

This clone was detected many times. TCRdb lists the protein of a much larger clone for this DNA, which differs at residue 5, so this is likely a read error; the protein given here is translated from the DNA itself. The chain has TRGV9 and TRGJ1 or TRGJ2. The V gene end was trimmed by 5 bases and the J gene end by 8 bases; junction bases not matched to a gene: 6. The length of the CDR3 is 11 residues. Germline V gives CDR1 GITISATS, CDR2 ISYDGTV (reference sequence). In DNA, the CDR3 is TGTGCCTTGTGGGGGGGGAATAAGAAACTCTTT. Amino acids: CALWGGNKKLF.

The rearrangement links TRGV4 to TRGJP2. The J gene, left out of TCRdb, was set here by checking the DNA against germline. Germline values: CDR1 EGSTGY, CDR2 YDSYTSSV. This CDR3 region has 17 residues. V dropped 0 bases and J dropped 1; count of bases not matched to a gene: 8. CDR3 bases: TGTGCCACCTGGGATGGGCGAGGAGGTAGTAGTGATTGGATCAAGACGTTT. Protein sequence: CATWDGRGGSSDWIKTF.

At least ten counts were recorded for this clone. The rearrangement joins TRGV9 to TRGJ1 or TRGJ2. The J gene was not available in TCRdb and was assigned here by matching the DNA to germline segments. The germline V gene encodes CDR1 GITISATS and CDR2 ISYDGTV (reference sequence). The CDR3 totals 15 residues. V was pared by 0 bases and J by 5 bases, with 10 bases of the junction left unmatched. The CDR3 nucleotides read TGTGCCTTGTGGGAGGTGCCCCTCCGCGATTATAAGAAACTCTTT. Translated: CALWEVPLRDYKKLF.

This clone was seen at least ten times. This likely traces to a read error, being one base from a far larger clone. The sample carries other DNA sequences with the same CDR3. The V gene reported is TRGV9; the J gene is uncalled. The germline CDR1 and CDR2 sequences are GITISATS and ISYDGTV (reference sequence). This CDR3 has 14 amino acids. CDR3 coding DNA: TGTGCCTTGTGGGAGGTCCAGCCGTATTATAAGAAGCTCTTT. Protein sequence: CALWEVQPYYKKLF.

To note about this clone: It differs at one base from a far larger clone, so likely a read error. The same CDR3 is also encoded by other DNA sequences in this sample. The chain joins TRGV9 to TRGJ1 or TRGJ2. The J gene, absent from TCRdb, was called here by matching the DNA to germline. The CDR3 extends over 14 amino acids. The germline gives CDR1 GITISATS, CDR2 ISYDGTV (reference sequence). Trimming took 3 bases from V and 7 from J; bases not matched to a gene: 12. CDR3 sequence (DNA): TGTGCCTTGTGGGAGCTGTCCCCCTACTATAAGAAACTCTTT. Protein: CALWELSPYYKKLF.

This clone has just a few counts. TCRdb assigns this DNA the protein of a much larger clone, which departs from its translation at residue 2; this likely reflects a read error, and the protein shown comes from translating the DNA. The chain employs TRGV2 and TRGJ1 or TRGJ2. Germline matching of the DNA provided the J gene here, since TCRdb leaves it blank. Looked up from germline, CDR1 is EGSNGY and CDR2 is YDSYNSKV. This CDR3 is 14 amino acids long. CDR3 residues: CTTWDGTNYYKKLF. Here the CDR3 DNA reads TGTACCACCTGGGACGGAACGAATTATTATAAGAAACTCTTT.

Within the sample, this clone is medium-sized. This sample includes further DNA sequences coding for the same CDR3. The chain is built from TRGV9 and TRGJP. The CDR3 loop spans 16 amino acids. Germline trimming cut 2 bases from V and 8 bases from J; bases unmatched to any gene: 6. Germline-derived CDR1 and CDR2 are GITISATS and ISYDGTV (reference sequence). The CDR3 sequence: CALWEAPKLGKKIKVF. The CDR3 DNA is TGTGCCTTGTGGGAGGCCCCGAAGTTGGGCAAAAAAATCAAGGTATTT.

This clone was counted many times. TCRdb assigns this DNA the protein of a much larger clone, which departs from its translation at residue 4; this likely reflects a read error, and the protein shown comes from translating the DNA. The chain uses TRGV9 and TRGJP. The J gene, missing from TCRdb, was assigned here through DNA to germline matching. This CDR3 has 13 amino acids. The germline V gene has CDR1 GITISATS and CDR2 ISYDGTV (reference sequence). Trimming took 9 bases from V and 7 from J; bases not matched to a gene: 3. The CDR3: CALKELGKKIKVF. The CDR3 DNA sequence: TGTGCCTTGAAGGAGTTGGGCAAAAAAATCAAGGTATTT.

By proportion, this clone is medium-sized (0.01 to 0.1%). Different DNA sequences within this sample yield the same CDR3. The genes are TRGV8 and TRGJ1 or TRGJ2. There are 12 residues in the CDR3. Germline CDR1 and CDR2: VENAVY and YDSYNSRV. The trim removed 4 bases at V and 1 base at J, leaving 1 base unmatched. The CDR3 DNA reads TGTGCCACCTGGGAAAATTATTATAAGAAACTCTTT. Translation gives CATWENYYKKLF.

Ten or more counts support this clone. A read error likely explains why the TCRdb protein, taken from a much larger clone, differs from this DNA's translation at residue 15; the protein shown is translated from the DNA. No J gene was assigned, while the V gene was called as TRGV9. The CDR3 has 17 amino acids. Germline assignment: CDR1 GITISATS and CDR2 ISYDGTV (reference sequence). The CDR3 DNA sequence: TGTGCCTTGTGGGAGGTGAAGGCCAAGTTGGGCAAAAAAATCGAGGTATTT. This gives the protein CALWEVKAKLGKKIEVF.

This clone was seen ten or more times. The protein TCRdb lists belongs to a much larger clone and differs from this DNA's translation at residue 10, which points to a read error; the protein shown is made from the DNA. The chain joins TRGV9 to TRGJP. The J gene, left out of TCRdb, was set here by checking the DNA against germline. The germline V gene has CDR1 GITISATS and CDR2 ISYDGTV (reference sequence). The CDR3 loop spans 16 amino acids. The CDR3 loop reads CALWEAKELDKKIKVF. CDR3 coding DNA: TGTGCCTTGTGGGAGGCTAAGGAGTTGGACAAAAAAATCAAGGTATTT.

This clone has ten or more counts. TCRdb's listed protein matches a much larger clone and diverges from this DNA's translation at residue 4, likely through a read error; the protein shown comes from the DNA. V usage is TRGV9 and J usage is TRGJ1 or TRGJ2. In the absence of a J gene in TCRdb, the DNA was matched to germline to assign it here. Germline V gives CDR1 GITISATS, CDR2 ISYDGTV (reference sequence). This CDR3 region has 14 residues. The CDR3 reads CALREDENYYKKLF. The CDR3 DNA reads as TGTGCCTTGCGGGAGGACGAGAATTATTATAAGAAACTCTTT.

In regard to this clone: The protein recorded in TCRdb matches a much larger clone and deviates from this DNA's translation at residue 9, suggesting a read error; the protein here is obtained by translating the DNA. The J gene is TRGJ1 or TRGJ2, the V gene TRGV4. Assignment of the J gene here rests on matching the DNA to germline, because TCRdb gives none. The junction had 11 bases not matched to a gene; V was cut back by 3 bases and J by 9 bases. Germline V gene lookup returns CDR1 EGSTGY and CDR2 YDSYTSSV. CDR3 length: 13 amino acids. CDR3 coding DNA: TGTGCCACCTGGGATTCCGTGGGTTGTAAGAAACTCTTT. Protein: CATWDSVGCKKLF.